This T cell receptor (beta chain) was sequenced during a study of blood T cells in healthy people across ages. CDR1 and CDR2 (germline): SGHTA, FQGNSA. The CDR3 runs 14 residues. Trimming pared 6 bases from V and 2 bases from J, leaving 11 bases between. The use of a sample-barcoded 5' primer and a J-beta primer mix characterized a second PCR of roughly 6 to 11 cycles. TCRdb re-called the 5' RACE reads with MiXCR, one entry per CDR3 protein. Among hundreds of thousands of distinct CDR3 sequences listed, roughly 25% were seen once. Russia was home to the donors, healthy Caucasian individuals aged about 6 to 90. These data were likewise used in another study, on T cells of mothers and their children.

The TCR comes from a boy aged 5-17 years in good health. This chain connects TRBV7-2 to TRBJ1-5; no clear D. The sample taken for sequencing was blood. The CDR3 DNA follows: TGTGCCAGCAGTTCCACGAGGGGCAATCAGCCCCAGCATTTT. Its protein product is CASSSTRGNQPQHF.